This T cell receptor beta chain derives from a study of T cells in Graves' hyperthyroidism and ophthalmopathy. Study-wide background: It was at initial diagnosis, before any treatment, that peripheral blood was collected.

RNA transcripts served as the template for amplifying TCR beta CDR3 regions. First-round RT-PCR with HTBI primers amplified the TCR CDR3 region. Each CDR3 protein is one row after TCRdb ran MiXCR on the multiplex PCR reads. The repertoire consists of approximately 520,000 distinct CDR3 sequences, with around 22% occurring once and the leading ten covering 11%. Remarks on this clonotype: Its antigen is unidentified.

Study findings and constraints: Peripheral blood also featured most of the thyroid clonotypes expanded above 0.001.

CDR1 is DFQATT and CDR2 is SNEGSKA in the germline V gene (reference sequence). The CDR3 has 12 residues. V lost 4 bases to trimming and J lost 6 bases, with 13 bases between them. Diagnosis rested on symptoms, serum thyroxine and TRAb, thyroid ultrasound, and orbital computed tomography. Fresh 10 ml peripheral blood yielded PBMCs. The V call is TRBV20-1, the J call TRBJ2-7, with D maybe TRBD1 (5 bases). The sample comprised blood. The sequence derives from a woman in her twenties or thirties with Graves' ophthalmopathy. The DNA for the CDR3 is TGCAGTGCTAAGATAAGGACATTCGAGCAGTACTTC. It specifies CSAKIRTFEQYF.